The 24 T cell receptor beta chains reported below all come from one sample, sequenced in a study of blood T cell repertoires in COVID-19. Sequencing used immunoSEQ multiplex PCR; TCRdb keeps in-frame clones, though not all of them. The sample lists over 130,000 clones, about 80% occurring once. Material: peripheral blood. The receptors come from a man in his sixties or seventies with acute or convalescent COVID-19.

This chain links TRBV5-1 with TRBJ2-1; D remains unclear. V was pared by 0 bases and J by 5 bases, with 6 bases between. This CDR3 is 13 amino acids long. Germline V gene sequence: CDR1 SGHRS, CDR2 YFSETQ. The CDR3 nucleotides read TGCGCCAGCAGCTTGGCTGTTAACAATGAGCAGTTCTTC. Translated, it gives CASSLAVNNEQFF.

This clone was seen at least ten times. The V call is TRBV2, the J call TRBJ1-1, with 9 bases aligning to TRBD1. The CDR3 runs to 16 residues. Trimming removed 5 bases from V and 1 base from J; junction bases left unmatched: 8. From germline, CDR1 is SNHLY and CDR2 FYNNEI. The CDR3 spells CASSSATGQGNTEAFF. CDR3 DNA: TGTGCCAGCAGTTCCGCGACGGGACAGGGGAACACTGAAGCTTTCTTT.

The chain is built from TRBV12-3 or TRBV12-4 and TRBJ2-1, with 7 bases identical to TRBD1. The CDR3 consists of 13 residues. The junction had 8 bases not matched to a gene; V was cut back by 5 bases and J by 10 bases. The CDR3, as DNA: TGTGCCAGCAGTCTACAAATCAGGGGGGAGCAGTTCTTC. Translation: CASSLQIRGEQFF.

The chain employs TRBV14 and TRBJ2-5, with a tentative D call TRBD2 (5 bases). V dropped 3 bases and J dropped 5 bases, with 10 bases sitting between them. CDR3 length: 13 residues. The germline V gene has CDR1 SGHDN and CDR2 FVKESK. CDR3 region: CASSQVGVETQYF. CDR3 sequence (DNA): TGTGCCAGCAGCCAGGTCGGGGTGGAGACCCAGTACTTC.

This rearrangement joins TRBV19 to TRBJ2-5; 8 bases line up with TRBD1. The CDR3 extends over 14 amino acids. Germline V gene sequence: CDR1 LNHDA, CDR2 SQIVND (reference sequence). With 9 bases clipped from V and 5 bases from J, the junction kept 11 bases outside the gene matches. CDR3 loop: CARSETRGRETQYF. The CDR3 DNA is TGTGCCAGAAGTGAAACCAGGGGGCGGGAGACCCAGTACTTC.

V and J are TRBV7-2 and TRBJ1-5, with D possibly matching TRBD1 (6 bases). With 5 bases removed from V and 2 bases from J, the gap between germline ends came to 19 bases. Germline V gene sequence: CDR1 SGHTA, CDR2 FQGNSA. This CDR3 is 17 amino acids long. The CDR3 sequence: CASSPRGASSGNQPQHF. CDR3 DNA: TGTGCCAGCAGCCCCCGGGGGGCTTCCTCGGGCAATCAGCCCCAGCATTTT.

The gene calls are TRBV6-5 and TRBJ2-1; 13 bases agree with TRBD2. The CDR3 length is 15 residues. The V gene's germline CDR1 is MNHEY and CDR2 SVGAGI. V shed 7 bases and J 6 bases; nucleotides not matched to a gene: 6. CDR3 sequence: CASKVGTSGTNEQFF. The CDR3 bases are TGTGCCAGCAAAGTCGGGACTAGCGGGACCAATGAGCAGTTCTTC.

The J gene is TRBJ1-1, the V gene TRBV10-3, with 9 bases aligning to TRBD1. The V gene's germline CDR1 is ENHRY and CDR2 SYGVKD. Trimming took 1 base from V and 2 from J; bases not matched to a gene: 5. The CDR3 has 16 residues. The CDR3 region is CAISELNRGLNTEAFF. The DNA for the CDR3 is TGTGCCATCAGTGAGTTGAACAGGGGGCTTAACACTGAAGCTTTCTTT.

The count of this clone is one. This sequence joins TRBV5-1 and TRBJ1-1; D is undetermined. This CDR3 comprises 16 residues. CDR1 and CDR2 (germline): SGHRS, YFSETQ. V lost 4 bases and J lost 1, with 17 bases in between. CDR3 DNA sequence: TGCGCCAGCAGCCCCGGAAACAGTAATCAGAACACTGAAGCTTTCTTT. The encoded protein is CASSPGNSNQNTEAFF.

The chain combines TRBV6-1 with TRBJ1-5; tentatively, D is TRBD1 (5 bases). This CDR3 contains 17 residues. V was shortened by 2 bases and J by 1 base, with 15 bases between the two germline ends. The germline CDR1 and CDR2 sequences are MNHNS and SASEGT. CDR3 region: CASSEILTRESNQPQHF. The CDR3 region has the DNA TGTGCCAGCAGTGAAATCCTTACCAGGGAAAGCAATCAGCCCCAGCATTTT.

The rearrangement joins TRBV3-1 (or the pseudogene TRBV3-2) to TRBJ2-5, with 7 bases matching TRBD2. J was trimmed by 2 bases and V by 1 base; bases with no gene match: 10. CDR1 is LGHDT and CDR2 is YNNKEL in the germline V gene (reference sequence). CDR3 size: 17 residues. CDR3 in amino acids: CASSQGLGRVGQETQYF. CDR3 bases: TGTGCCAGCAGCCAAGGCCTAGGGAGGGTAGGACAAGAGACCCAGTACTTC.

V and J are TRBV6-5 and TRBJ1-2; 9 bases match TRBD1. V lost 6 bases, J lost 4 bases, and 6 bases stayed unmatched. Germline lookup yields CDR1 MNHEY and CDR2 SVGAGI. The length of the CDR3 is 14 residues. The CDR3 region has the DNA TGTGCCAGCAGGCGCGGGACAGGGACCTATGGCTACACCTTC. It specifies CASRRGTGTYGYTF.

CDR3 coding DNA: TGTGCCAGCTCGACCGGGACAGCATCTGGAAACACCATATATTTT. Amino acids: CASSTGTASGNTIYF. The J gene is TRBJ1-3, the V gene TRBV18; 7 bases match TRBD1. The CDR3 contains 15 residues. Losses at the gene ends were 6 bases for V and 1 base for J; bases not matched to a gene: 6. The V gene's germline CDR1 is KGHSH and CDR2 LQKENI.

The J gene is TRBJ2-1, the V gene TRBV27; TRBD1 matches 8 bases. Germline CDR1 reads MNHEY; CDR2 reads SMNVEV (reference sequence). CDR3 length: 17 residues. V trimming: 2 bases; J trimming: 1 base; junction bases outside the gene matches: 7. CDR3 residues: CASSLPPDRGSYNEQFF. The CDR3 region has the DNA TGTGCCAGCAGTTTACCCCCTGACAGGGGTTCCTACAATGAGCAGTTCTTC.

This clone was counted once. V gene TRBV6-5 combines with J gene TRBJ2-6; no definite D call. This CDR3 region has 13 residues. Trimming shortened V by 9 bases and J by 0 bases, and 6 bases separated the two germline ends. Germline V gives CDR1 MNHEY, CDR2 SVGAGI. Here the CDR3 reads CASRVSGANVLTF. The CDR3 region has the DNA TGTGCCAGTAGAGTCTCTGGGGCCAACGTCCTGACTTTC.

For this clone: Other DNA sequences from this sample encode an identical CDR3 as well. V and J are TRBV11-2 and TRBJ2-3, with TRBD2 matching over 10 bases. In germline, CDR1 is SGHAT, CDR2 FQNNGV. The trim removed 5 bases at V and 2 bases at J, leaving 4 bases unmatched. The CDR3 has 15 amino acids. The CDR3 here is CASSLGLADTDTQYF. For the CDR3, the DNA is TGTGCCAGCAGCCTCGGACTAGCGGACACAGATACGCAGTATTTT.

The CDR3 sequence: CASSLGQRQETQYF. The CDR3, as DNA: TGTGCCAGCAGCCTGGGACAGCGCCAAGAGACCCAGTACTTC. The V gene is TRBV5-4, the J gene TRBJ2-5, with 7 bases matching TRBD1. Trimming removed 4 bases from V and 1 base from J; junction bases left unmatched: 4. The CDR3 is 14 residues long. The germline V gene has CDR1 SGHNT and CDR2 YYREEE (reference sequence).

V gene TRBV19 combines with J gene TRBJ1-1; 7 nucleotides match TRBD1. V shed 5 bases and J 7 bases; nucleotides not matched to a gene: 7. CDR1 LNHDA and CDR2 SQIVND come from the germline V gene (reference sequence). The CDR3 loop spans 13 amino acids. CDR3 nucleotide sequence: TGTGCCAGTAGTCCCGCCAGGGACAGTGAAGCTTTCTTT. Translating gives CASSPARDSEAFF.

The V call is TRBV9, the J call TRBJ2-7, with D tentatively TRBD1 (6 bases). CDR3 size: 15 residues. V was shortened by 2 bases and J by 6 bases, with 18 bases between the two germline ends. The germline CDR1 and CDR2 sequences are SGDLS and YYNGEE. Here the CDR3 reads CASSVAGALASEQYF. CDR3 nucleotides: TGTGCCAGCAGCGTTGCAGGGGCGCTTGCCAGCGAGCAGTACTTC.

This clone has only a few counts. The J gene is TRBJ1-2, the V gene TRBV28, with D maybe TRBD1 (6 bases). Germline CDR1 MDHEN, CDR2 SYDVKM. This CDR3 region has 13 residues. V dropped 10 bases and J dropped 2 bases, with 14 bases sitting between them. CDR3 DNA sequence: TGTGCCACCCGCCGGGGGGCCAACTATGGCTACACCTTC. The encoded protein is CATRRGANYGYTF.

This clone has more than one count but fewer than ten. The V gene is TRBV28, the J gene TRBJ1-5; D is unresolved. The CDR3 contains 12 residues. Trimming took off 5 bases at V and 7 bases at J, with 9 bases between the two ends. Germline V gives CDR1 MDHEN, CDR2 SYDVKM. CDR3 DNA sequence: TGTGCCAGCAGTCGGAGGGAGCAGCCCCAGCATTTT. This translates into CASSRREQPQHF.

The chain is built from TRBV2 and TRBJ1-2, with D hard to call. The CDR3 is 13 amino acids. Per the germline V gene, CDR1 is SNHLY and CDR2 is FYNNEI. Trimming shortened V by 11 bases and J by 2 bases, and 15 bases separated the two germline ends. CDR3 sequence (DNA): TGTGCCGGCAAGAGAGCCCCCAACTATGGCTACACCTTC. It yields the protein CAGKRAPNYGYTF.

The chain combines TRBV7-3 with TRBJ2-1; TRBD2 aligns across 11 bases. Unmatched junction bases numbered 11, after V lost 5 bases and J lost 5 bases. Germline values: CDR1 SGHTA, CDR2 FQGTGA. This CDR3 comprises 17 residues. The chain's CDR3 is CASSPRAGTSGNNEQFF. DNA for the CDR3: TGTGCCAGCAGCCCCCGGGCGGGGACTAGCGGAAACAATGAGCAGTTCTTC.

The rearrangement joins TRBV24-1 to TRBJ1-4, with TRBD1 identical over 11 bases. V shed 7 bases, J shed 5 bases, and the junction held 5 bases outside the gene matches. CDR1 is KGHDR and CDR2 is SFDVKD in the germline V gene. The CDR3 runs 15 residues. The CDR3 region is CATSPGQGGNEKLFF. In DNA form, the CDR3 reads TGTGCCACCAGCCCGGGACAGGGGGGGAATGAAAAACTGTTTTTT.